This TCR beta chain stems from a study of cytomegalovirus exposure and HLA in healthy donors. The PCR contained 60 Vbeta and 13 Jbeta primers. In the original analysis: Approximately 87 million unique TCR beta chains, 10 million to 14 million shared, were counted in a later analysis. Only in-frame clones appear in the TCRdb table, and some are missing; sequencing was by immunoSEQ multiplex PCR. V, J and clone size derive from that table, while D and trimming were established from the DNA sequence. The data hold 100,000 to 150,000 clones, with 70% to 90% observed a single time. Findings of the study overall: An apparent linkage of common viral pathogens to several of the most significant clusters emerged in a later analysis. Researchers reported in a later analysis that a missense DCLRE1C variant was tied to TCR beta V- and J-gene trimming.

Worth noting for this clone: What it binds is not known.

Deletions cut 3 bases from V and 2 bases from J, with 17 bases between. CDR1 is LNHNV and CDR2 is YYDKDF in the germline V gene (reference sequence). This CDR3 is built from 18 residues. The genes are TRBV15 and TRBJ1-6, with D tentatively TRBD1 (5 bases). Specimen: PBMCs. The sequence was collected from a man aged 18 to 30 in good health and CMV-seropositive. Here the CDR3 DNA reads TGTGCCACCAGCAGTGGAAAAGGGGTGGGCACCTATAATTCACCCCTCCACTTT. Translating gives CATSSGKGVGTYNSPLHF.